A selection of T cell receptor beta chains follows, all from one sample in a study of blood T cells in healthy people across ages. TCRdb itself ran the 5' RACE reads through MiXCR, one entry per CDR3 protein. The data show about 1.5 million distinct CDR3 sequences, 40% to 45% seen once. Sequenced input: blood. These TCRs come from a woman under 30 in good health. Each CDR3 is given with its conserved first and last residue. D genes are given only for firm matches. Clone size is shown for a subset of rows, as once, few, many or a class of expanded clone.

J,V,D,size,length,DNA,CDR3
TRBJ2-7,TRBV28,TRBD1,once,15,TGTGCCAGCAGTTTGGGGGGACAGGGGGCGGACGAGCAGTACTTC,CASSLGGQGADEQYF
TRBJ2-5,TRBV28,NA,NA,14,TGTGCCAGCAGTTTTCGGGACGGACAAGAGACCCAGTACTTC,CASSFRDGQETQYF
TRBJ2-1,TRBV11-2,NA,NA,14,TGTGCCAGCAGCAAGCCACAGGGTCGGGATGAGCAGTTCTTC,CASSKPQGRDEQFF
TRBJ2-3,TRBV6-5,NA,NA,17,TGTGCCAGCAGTTACGCCGCGGGGAAGCCTAGCACAGATACGCGGTATTTT,CASSYAAGKPSTDTRYF
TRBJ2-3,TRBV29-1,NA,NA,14,TGCAGCGTTGGCCTCCGTCTCAGCACAGATACGCAGTATTTT,CSVGLRLSTDTQYF
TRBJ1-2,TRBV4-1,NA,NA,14,TGCGCCAGCAGCCAAGAACACAAGATAGAGGGCTACACCTTC,CASSQEHKIEGYTF
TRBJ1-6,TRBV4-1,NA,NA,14,TGCGCCAGCAGCCAAGGAGACTACTCCTTTGTCCTCCACTTT,CASSQGDYSFVLHF
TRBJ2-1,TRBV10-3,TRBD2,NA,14,TGTGCCATCAGTGAGGGCCTAGCGGTAAATGAGCAGTTCTTC,CAISEGLAVNEQFF
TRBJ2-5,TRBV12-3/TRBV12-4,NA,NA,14,TGTGCCAGCAGTCACTCAGTAGGGGGGGAGACCCAGTACTTC,CASSHSVGGETQYF
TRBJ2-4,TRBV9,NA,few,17,TGTGCCAGCAGTGGTCTAGTCGAAACCCTAGCCAAAAACATTCAGTACTTC,CASSGLVETLAKNIQYF
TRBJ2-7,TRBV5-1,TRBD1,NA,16,TGCGCCAGCAGCTCGAGAGGGGACAGCTCCTACAATGAGCAGTACTTC,CASSSRGDSSYNEQYF
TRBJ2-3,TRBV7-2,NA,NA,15,TGTGCCAGCAGCTCCGAGCTGATGGGCACAGATACGCAGTATTTT,CASSSELMGTDTQYF
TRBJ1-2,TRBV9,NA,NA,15,TGTGCCAGCAGCGTGGACCCCTCAGCTAACTATGGCTACACCTTC,CASSVDPSANYGYTF